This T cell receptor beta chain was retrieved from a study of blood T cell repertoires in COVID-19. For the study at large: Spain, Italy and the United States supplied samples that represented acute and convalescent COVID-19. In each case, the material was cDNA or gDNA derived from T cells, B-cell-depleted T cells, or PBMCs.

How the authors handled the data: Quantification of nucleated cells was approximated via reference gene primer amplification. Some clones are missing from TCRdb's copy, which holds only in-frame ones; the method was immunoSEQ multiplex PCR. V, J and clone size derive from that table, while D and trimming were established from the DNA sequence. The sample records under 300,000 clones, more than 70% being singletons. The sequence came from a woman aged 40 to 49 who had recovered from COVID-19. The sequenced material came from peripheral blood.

CDR3 DNA sequence: TGCGCCAGCACCCTTGGGGGGGGGATCGATCAGCCCCAGCATTTT. The encoded protein is CASTLGGGIDQPQHF. The chain recombines TRBV5-1 with TRBJ1-5, with D possibly TRBD1 on 5 matching bases. Trimming removed 6 bases from V and 5 bases from J, with 18 bases in between. Germline V gene lookup returns CDR1 SGHRS and CDR2 YFSETQ. The CDR3 is made up of 15 amino acids.